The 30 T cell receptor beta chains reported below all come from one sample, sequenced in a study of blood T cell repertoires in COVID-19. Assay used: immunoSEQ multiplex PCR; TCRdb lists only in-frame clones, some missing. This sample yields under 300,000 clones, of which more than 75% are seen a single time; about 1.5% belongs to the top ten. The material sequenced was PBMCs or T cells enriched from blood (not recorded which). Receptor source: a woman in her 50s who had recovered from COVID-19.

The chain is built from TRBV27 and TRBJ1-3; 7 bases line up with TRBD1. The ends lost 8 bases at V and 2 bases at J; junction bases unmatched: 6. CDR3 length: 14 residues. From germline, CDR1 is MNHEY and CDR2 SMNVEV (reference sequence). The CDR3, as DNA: TGTGCCAGCGGGACAGCCAAGACTGGAAACACCATATATTTT. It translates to CASGTAKTGNTIYF.

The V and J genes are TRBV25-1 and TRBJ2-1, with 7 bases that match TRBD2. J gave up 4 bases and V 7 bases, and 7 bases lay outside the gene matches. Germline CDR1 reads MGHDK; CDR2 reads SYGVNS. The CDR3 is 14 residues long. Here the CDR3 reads CASTGGSGYNEQFF. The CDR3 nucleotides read TGTGCCAGCACTGGCGGGAGTGGTTACAATGAGCAGTTCTTC. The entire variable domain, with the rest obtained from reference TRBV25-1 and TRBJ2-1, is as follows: EADIYQTPRYLVIGTGKKITLECSQTMGHDKMYWYQQDPGMELHLIHYSYGVNSTEKGDLSSESTVSRIRTEHFPLTLESARPSHTSQYLCASTGGSGYNEQFFGPGTRLTVL.

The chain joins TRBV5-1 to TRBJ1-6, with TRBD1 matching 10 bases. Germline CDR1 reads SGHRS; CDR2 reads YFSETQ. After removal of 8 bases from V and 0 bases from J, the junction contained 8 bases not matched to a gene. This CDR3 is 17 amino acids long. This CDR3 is CASPGQGSRSYNSPLHF. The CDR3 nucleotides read TGCGCCAGTCCGGGACAGGGGTCCCGCTCCTATAATTCACCCCTCCACTTT.

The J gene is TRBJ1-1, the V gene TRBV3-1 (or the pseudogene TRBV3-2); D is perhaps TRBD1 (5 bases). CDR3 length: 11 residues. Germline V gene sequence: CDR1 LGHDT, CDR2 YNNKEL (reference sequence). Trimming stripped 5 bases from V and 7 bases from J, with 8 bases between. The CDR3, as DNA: TGTGCCAGCAGCGTCGACAGTGAAGCTTTCTTT. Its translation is CASSVDSEAFF.

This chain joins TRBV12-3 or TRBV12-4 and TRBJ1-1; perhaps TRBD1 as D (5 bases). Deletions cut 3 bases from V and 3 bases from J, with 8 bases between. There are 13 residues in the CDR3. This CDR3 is CASSFKGYTEAFF. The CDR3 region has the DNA TGTGCCAGCAGTTTTAAGGGGTACACTGAAGCTTTCTTT.

DNA for the CDR3: TGTGCCTGGAGACAGCGCGCGGGCCTTGGAAACACCATATATTTT. The encoded protein is CAWRQRAGLGNTIYF. This chain uses TRBV30 with TRBJ1-3; no clear D. The CDR3 runs to 15 residues. V was shortened by 3 bases and J by 3 bases, with 15 bases between the two germline ends. Germline CDR1 GTSNPN, CDR2 SVGIG (reference sequence).

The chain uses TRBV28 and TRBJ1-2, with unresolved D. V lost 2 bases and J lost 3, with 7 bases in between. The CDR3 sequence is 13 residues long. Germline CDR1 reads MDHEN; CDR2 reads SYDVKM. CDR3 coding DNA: TGTGCCAGCAGTTTAGTGGCGGACTATGGCTACACCTTC. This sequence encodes CASSLVADYGYTF.

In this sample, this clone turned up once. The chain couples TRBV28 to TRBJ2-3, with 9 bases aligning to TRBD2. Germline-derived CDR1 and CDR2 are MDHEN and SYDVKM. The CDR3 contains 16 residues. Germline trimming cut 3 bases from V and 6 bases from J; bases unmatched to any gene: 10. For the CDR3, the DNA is TGTGCCAGCAGTTTGTGGCGGGAGGGCCCTGGGGATACGCAGTATTTT. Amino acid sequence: CASSLWREGPGDTQYF.

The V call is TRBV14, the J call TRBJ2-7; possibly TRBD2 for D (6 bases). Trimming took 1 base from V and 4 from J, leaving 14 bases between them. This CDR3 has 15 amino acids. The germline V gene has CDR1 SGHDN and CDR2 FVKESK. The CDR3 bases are TGTGCCAGCAGCCAAGGGAGACTAGTCGGTTACGAGCAGTACTTC. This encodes CASSQGRLVGYEQYF.

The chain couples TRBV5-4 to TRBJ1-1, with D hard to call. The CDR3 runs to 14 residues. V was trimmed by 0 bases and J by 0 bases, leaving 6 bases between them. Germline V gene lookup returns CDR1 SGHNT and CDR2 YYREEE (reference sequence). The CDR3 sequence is CASSLESVNTEAFF. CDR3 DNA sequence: TGTGCCAGCAGCTTGGAGTCAGTGAACACTGAAGCTTTCTTT.

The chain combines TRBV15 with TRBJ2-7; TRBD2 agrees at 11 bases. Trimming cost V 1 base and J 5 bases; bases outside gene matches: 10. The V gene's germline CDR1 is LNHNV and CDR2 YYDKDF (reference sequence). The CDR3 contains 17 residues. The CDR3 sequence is CATSRVRGTSGRNEQYF. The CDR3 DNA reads TGTGCCACCAGCAGAGTACGGGGAACTAGCGGGAGAAACGAGCAGTACTTC.

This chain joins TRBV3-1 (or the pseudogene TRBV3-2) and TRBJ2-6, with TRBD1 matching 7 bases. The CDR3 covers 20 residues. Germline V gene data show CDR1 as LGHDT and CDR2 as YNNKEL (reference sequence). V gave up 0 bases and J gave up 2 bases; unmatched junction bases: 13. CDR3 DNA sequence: TGTGCCAGCAGCCAAGATGTTGGAGACAGGGTATGGGCTGGGGCCAACGTCCTGACTTTC. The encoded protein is CASSQDVGDRVWAGANVLTF.

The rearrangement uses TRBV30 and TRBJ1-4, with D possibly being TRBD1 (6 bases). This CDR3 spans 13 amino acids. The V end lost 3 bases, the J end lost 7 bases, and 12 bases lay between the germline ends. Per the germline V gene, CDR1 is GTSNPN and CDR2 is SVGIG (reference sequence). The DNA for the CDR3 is TGTGCCTGGAGAGACAGGACGGGTGAAAAACTGTTTTTT. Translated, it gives CAWRDRTGEKLFF.

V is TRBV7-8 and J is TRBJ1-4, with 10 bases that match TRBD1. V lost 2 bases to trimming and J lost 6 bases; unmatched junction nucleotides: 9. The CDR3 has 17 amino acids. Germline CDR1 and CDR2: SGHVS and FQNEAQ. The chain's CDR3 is CASSLTGQGRGDEKLFF. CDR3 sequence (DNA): TGTGCCAGCAGCTTAACGGGACAGGGGAGAGGTGATGAAAAACTGTTTTTT.

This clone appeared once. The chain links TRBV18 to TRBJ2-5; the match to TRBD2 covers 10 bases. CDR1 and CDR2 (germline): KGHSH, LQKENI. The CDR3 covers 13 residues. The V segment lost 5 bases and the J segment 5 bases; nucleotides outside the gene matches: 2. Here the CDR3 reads CASSRGLAETQYF. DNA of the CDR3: TGTGCCAGCTCAAGGGGACTAGCGGAGACCCAGTACTTC. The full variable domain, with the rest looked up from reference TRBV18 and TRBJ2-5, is NAGVMQNPRHLVRRRGQEARLRCSPMKGHSHVYWYRQLPEEGLKFMVYLQKENIIDESGMPKERFSAEFPKEGPSILRIQQVVRGDSAAYFCASSRGLAETQYFGPGTRLLVL.

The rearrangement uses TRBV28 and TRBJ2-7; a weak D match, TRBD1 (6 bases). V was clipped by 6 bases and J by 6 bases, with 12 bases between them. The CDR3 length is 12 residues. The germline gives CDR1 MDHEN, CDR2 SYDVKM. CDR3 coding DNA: TGTGCCAGCAGAACCCTAGGGGGCGAGCAGTACTTC. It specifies CASRTLGGEQYF.

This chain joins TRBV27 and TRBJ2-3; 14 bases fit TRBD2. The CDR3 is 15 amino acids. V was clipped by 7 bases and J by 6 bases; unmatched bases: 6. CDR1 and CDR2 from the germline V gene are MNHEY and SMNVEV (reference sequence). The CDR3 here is CASNPGTSGSDTQYF. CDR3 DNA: TGTGCCAGCAACCCCGGGACTAGCGGGAGTGATACGCAGTATTTT.

The CDR3 spells CASSYSGGAWNSPLHF. DNA of the CDR3: TGTGCCAGCAGTTACTCGGGGGGGGCCTGGAATTCACCCCTCCACTTT. The V call is TRBV6-5, the J call TRBJ1-6; perhaps TRBD1 as D (6 bases). The CDR3 consists of 16 residues. CDR1 is MNHEY and CDR2 is SVGAGI in the germline V gene. Trimming stripped 0 bases from V and 7 bases from J, with 13 bases between.

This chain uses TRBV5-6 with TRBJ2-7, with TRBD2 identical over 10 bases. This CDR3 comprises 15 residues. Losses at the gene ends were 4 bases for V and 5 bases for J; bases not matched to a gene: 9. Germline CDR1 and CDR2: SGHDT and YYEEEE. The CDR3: CASSNDLAGDHEQYF. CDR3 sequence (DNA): TGTGCCAGCAGCAACGACCTAGCGGGAGATCACGAGCAGTACTTC.

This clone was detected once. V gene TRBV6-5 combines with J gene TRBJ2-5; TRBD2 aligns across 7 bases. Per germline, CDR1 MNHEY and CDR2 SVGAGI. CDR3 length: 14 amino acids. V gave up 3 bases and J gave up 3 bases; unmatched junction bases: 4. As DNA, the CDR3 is TGTGCCAGCAGTTATGTGACTAGCAAAGAGACCCAGTACTTC. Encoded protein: CASSYVTSKETQYF.

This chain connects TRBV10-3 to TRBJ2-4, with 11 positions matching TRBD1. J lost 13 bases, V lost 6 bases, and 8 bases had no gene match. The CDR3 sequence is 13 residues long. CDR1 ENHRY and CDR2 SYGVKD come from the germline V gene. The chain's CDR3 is CAISTDRGLPQYF. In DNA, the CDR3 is TGTGCCATCAGCACGGACAGGGGGCTCCCCCAGTACTTC.

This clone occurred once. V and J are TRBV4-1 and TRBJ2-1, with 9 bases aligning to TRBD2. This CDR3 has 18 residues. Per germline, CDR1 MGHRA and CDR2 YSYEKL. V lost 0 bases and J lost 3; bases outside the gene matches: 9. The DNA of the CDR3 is TGCGCCAGCAGCCAAGAATATTGGACTAGCGAAATCTACAATGAGCAGTTCTTC. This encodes CASSQEYWTSEIYNEQFF.

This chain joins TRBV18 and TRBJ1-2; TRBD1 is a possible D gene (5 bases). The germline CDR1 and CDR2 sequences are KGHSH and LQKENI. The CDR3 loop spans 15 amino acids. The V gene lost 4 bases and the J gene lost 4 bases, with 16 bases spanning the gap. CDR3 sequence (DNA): TGTGCCAGCTCACTGCCACTTGGGACTCCCTATGGCTACACCTTC. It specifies CASSLPLGTPYGYTF.

The CDR3 bases are TGTGCCTCTTACTCCCGGGGACTCTCCTACGAGCAGTACTTC. Protein: CASYSRGLSYEQYF. V gene TRBV30 combines with J gene TRBJ2-7; D might be TRBD2 (6 bases). CDR1 is GTSNPN, CDR2 SVGIG, per germline (reference sequence). This CDR3 is 14 amino acids long. The germline V and J ends were trimmed by 7 bases and 0 bases, with 16 bases remaining between them.

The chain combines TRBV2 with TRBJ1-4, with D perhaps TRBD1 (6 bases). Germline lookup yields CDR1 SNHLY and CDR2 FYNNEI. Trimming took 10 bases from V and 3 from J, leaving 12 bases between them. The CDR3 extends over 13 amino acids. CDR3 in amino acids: CATQGRANEKLFF. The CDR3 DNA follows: TGTGCCACCCAGGGGAGGGCTAATGAAAAACTGTTTTTT. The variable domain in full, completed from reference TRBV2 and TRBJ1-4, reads EPEVTQTPSHQVTQMGQEVILRCVPISNHLYFYWYRQILGQKVEFLVSFYNNEISEKSEIFDDQFSVERPDGSNFTLKIRSTKLEDSAMYFCATQGRANEKLFFGSGTQLSVL.

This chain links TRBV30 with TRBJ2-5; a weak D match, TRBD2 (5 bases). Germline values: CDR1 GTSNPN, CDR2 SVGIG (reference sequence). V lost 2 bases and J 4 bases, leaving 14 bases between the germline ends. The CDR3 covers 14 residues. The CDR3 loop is CAWSLGVGAETQYF. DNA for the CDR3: TGTGCCTGGAGTTTGGGAGTAGGTGCAGAGACCCAGTACTTC. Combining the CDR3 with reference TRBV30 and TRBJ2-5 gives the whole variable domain SQTIHQWPATLVQPVGSPLSLECTVEGTSNPNLYWYRQAAGRGLQLLFYSVGIGQISSEVPQNLSASRPQDRQFILSSKKLLLSDSGFYLCAWSLGVGAETQYFGPGTRLLVL.

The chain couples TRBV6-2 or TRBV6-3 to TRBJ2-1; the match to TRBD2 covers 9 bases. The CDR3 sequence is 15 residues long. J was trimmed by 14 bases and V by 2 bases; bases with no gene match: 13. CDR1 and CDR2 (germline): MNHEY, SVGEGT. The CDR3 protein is CASSYGSGSVQGEFF. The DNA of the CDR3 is TGTGCCAGCAGTTACGGTAGCGGGAGCGTTCAGGGGGAGTTCTTC.

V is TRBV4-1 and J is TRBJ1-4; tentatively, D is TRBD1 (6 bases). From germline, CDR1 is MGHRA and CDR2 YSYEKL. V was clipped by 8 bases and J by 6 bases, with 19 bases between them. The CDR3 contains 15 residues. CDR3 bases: TGCGCCAGCTCCCCCCGACAGGCTATAGATGAAAAACTGTTTTTT. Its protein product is CASSPRQAIDEKLFF.

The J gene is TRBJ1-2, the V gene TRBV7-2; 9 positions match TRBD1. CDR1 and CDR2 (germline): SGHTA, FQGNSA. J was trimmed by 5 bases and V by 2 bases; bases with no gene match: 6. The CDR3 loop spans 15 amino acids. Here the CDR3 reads CASSLRTGDGYGYTF. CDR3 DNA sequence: TGTGCCAGCAGCTTAAGGACAGGGGACGGGTATGGCTACACCTTC.

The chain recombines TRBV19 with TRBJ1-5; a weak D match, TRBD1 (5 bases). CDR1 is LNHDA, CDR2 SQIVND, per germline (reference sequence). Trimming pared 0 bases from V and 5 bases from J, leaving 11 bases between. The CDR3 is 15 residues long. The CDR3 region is CASSIDWGDHQPQHF. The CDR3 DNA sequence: TGTGCCAGTAGTATAGATTGGGGGGATCATCAGCCCCAGCATTTT.